This T cell receptor beta chain comes out of a study of cytomegalovirus exposure and HLA in healthy donors. Broader study findings: TCR beta chains numbering more than 150 were designated cytomegalovirus-associated.

The approximately 120-subject validation cohort, separate from the approximately 670-subject first cohort, included the donors. Per germline, CDR1 MNHEY and CDR2 SVGAGI. There are 15 residues in the CDR3. Data came from immunoSEQ multiplex PCR; TCRdb stores just in-frame clones and leaves some out. This sample has 150,000 to 200,000 clones; around 90% occur once, and the top ten carry around 2.7%. With regard to this clone: Its matching antigen is unknown. At one of its ends the junction is not consistent with the germline gene, which may arise from a read error.

This clonotype originated in a woman between 18 and 29 years old in good health and CMV-seropositive. The V call is TRBV6-5, the J call TRBJ2-3, with D perhaps TRBD2 (6 bases). Sequenced material: PBMCs. CDR3 sequence: CASSDSTRRTDTQYF. The CDR3 DNA is TGTGCCAGCAGTGACTCGACTAGACGCACAGATACGCAGTATTTT.